These 18 T cell receptor beta chains were sequenced from one sample in a study of T-cell reconstitution after alpha-beta-depleted transplantation in children. Unique molecular identifiers tagged the TCRbeta library. Each CDR3 protein gets one entry after TCRdb re-called the PCR reads with MiXCR. Of under 350,000 distinct CDR3 sequences in the sample, 9.9% were seen once. Sample: PBMCs from the stem cell graft donor, taken from the stem cell graft. These TCRs come from a human donor who donated a stem cell graft to a child with SCID.

The chain employs TRBV13 and TRBJ2-3; 10 bases are a match to TRBD1. V lost 10 bases to trimming and J lost 3 bases; unmatched junction nucleotides: 10. The V gene's germline CDR1 is PRHDT and CDR2 FYEKMQ (reference sequence). The CDR3 loop spans 15 amino acids. CDR3 protein: CATETGTGVTDTQYF. The DNA for the CDR3 is TGTGCCACCGAAACCGGGACAGGGGTTACAGATACGCAGTATTTT.

The chain links TRBV20-1 to TRBJ2-7; 8 nucleotides match TRBD1. J was trimmed by 1 base and V by 6 bases; bases with no gene match: 8. Germline V gene lookup returns CDR1 DFQATT and CDR2 SNEGSKA (reference sequence). The CDR3 is 14 residues long. CDR3 region: CSAAKDRVSYEQYF. The DNA of the CDR3 is TGCAGTGCGGCCAAGGACAGGGTTTCCTACGAGCAGTACTTC.

The chain couples TRBV11-2 to TRBJ2-7; TRBD2 agrees at 8 bases. CDR1 SGHAT and CDR2 FQNNGV come from the germline V gene. The trim removed 6 bases at V and 4 bases at J, leaving 5 bases unmatched. CDR3 length: 13 residues. CDR3 residues: CASSTGLGYEQYF. Here the CDR3 DNA reads TGTGCCAGCAGTACGGGACTAGGGTACGAGCAGTACTTC.

At least ten counts were recorded for this clonotype. The chain combines TRBV5-5 with TRBJ1-2, with D possibly TRBD1 on 5 matching bases. Germline V gene data show CDR1 as SGHKS and CDR2 as YYEKEE (reference sequence). This CDR3 contains 14 residues. The germline V and J ends were trimmed by 4 bases and 4 bases, with 14 bases remaining between them. The CDR3 loop is CASSPEGWAYGYTF. The DNA for the CDR3 is TGTGCCAGCAGCCCTGAGGGGTGGGCCTATGGCTACACCTTC.

This clonotype turned up a few times. V usage is TRBV7-9 and J usage is TRBJ2-3, with no clear D. Germline V gene sequence: CDR1 SEHNR, CDR2 FQNEAQ (reference sequence). CDR3 size: 10 residues. Trimming stripped 5 bases from V and 6 bases from J, with 3 bases between. The DNA of the CDR3 is TGTGCCAGCAGCATTGATACGCAGTATTTT. Translation: CASSIDTQYF.

The chain joins TRBV11-2 to TRBJ2-3, with a tentative D call TRBD1 (5 bases). The germline V gene encodes CDR1 SGHAT and CDR2 FQNNGV. Trimming took 0 bases from V and 0 from J, leaving 16 bases between them. CDR3 length equals 18 residues. CDR3 in DNA: TGTGCCAGCAGCTTAGACCCTTTGACAGTTTCTAGCACAGATACGCAGTATTTT. It is translated as CASSLDPLTVSSTDTQYF.

This clonotype has only a few counts. The chain joins TRBV5-5 to TRBJ2-3; D remains unclear. The V end was cut by 6 bases, the J end by 2 bases, with 19 bases between. Germline lookup yields CDR1 SGHKS and CDR2 YYEKEE (reference sequence). This CDR3 has 16 residues. CDR3 amino acids: CASTSSQAPFTDTQYF. In DNA, the CDR3 is TGTGCCAGCACCAGTAGTCAGGCACCATTCACAGATACGCAGTATTTT.

This chain joins TRBV9 and TRBJ1-1; D gene unclear. The length of the CDR3 is 13 residues. The germline gives CDR1 SGDLS, CDR2 YYNGEE. Trimming stripped 0 bases from V and 1 base from J, with 4 bases between. CDR3 residues: CASSVATNTEAFF. The CDR3 region has the DNA TGTGCCAGCAGCGTAGCTACGAACACTGAAGCTTTCTTT.

This clonotype has only a few counts. V is TRBV4-1 and J is TRBJ2-7; 9 bases agree with TRBD1. Germline V CDR1 and CDR2: MGHRA, YSYEKL. CDR3 size: 17 residues. Unmatched junction bases numbered 11, after V lost 3 bases and J lost 2 bases. CDR3 coding DNA: TGCGCCAGCAGCCAGAAGATCCCGGGACAGGGAACCTACGAGCAGTACTTC. Translation: CASSQKIPGQGTYEQYF.

This clonotype has ten or more counts. The rearrangement links TRBV20-1 to TRBJ2-1; 7 nucleotides line up with TRBD2. J gave up 5 bases and V 6 bases, and 19 bases lay outside the gene matches. In germline, CDR1 is DFQATT, CDR2 SNEGSKA (reference sequence). The CDR3 is 17 amino acids. For the CDR3, the DNA is TGCAGTGCCGACAATCACCTTCTAGCGGCAACAAACAATGAGCAGTTCTTC. Protein sequence: CSADNHLLAATNNEQFF.

There are a few counts of this clonotype. This chain links TRBV7-2 with TRBJ2-1; D is undetermined. Trimming left V 4 bases short and J 8 bases short, with 12 bases between. CDR3 length: 13 residues. Germline V gene lookup returns CDR1 SGHTA and CDR2 FQGNSA. The CDR3 protein is CASSSSRLHEQFF. The CDR3 bases are TGTGCCAGCAGCTCTTCTAGACTCCATGAGCAGTTCTTC.

The V call is TRBV20-1, the J call TRBJ2-7, with D perhaps TRBD2 (6 bases). Germline V gene sequence: CDR1 DFQATT, CDR2 SNEGSKA (reference sequence). CDR3 size: 15 residues. Trimming cost V 3 bases and J 2 bases, with 17 bases left between them. The CDR3 region has the DNA TGCAGTGCTAGCCCCCGTTCGGGACTTGCCTACGAGCAGTACTTC. The encoded protein is CSASPRSGLAYEQYF.

This clonotype was picked up many times. The chain carries TRBV9 and TRBJ2-1; D not resolved. This CDR3 region has 15 residues. Between the trimmed V and J ends, which lost 5 bases and 0 bases, there was a span of 12 bases. Looked up from germline, CDR1 is SGDLS and CDR2 is YYNGEE. This CDR3 reads CASSADWSSYNEQFF. As DNA, the CDR3 is TGTGCCAGCAGTGCCGACTGGAGCTCCTACAATGAGCAGTTCTTC.

The chain uses TRBV18 and TRBJ1-1; D may be TRBD1 (5 bases). The V end lost 3 bases, the J end lost 0 bases, and 20 bases lay between the germline ends. This CDR3 spans 18 amino acids. Looked up from germline, CDR1 is KGHSH and CDR2 is LQKENI. Here the CDR3 DNA reads TGTGCCAGCTCACCTACCGGGGGTAGAGGGCTCATGAACACTGAAGCTTTCTTT. It yields the protein CASSPTGGRGLMNTEAFF.

This clonotype was seen only a few times. This chain links TRBV15 with TRBJ1-5, with TRBD1 as a possible D gene (6 bases). V was shortened by 0 bases and J by 2 bases, with 8 bases between the two germline ends. The germline CDR1 and CDR2 sequences are LNHNV and YYDKDF (reference sequence). The CDR3 loop spans 15 amino acids. CDR3: CATSREGAGNQPQHF. CDR3 DNA: TGTGCCACCAGCAGAGAGGGGGCCGGCAATCAGCCCCAGCATTTT.

This chain joins TRBV5-1 and TRBJ2-1; TRBD1 agrees at 8 bases. The CDR3 runs to 17 residues. Trimming cost V 3 bases and J 9 bases; bases outside gene matches: 17. In germline, CDR1 is SGHRS, CDR2 YFSETQ. The CDR3 DNA reads as TGCGCCAGCAGCTACCAGGGGGCCGGGACTCCAACAAGTGAGCAGTTCTTC. It specifies CASSYQGAGTPTSEQFF.

This clonotype was detected a few times. Written as DNA, the CDR3 is TGTGCCAGCAGCCAAGATCCGGGGGGCGATACCCCCTACAATGAGCAGTTCTTC. This gives the protein CASSQDPGGDTPYNEQFF. V gene TRBV3-1 combines with J gene TRBJ2-1; the D gene is possibly TRBD2 (7 bases). The CDR3 is 18 residues long. Trimming removed 0 bases at V and 2 bases at J, with 17 bases between. The germline V gene encodes CDR1 LGHDT and CDR2 YNNKEL (reference sequence).

This clonotype was picked up a small number of times. The chain uses TRBV5-5 and TRBJ2-5; 9 nucleotides line up with TRBD1. The length of the CDR3 is 17 residues. V was clipped by 4 bases and J by 5 bases; unmatched bases: 15. Looked up from germline, CDR1 is SGHKS and CDR2 is YYEKEE (reference sequence). CDR3 in DNA: TGTGCCAGCAGCACAATGGCCTCCGGGACAGGGACCGAGACCCAGTACTTC. Residues: CASSTMASGTGTETQYF.